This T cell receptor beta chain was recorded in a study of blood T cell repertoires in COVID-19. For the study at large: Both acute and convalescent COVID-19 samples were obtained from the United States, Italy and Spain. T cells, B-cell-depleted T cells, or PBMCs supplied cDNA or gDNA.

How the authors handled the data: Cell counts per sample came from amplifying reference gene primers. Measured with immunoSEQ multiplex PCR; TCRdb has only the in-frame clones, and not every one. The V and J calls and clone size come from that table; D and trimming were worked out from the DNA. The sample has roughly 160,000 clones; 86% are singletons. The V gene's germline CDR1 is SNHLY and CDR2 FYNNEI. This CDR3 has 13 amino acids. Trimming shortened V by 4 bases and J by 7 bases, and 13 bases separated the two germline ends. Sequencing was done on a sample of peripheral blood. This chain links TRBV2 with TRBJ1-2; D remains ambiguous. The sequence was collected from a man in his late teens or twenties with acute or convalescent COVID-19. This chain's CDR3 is CASSVYTGGGYTF. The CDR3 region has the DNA TGTGCCAGCAGTGTGTACACCGGAGGTGGCTACACCTTC.